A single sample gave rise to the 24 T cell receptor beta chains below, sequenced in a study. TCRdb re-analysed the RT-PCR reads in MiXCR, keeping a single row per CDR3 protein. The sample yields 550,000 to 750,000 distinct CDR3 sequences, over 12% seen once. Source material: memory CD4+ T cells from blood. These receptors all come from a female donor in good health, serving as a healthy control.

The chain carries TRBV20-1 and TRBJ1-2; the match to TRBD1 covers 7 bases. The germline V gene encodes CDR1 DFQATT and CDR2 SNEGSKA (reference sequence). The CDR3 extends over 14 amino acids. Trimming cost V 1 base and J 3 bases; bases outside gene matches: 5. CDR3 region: CSARATGVDYGYTF. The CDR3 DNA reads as TGCAGTGCTAGAGCTACAGGGGTGGACTATGGCTACACCTTC.

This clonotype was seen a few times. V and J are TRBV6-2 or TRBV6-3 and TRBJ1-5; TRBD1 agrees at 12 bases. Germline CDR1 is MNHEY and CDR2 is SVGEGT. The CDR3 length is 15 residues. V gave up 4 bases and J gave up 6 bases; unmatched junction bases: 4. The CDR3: CASSSGDRGRQPQHF. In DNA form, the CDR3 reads TGTGCCAGCAGTTCGGGGGACAGGGGGCGTCAGCCCCAGCATTTT.

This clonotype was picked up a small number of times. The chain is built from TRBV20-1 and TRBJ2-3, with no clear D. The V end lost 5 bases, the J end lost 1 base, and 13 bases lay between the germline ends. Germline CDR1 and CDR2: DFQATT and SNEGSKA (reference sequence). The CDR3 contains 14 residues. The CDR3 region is CSAVWAGRTDTQYF. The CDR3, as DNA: TGCAGTGCTGTTTGGGCAGGACGCACAGATACGCAGTATTTT.

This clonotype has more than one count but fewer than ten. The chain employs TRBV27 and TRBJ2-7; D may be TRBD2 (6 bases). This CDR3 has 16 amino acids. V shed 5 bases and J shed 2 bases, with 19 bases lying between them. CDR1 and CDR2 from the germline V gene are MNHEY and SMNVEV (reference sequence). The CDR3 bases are TGTGCCAGCAGTAACCATGGGGGGACGGTGCCCTACGAGCAGTACTTC. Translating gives CASSNHGGTVPYEQYF.

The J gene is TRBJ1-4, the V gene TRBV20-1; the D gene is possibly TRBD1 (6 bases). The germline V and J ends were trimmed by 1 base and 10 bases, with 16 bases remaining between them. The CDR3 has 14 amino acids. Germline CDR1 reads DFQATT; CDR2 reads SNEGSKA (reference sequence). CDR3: CSARADLQTGKLFF. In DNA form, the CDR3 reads TGCAGTGCTAGAGCGGACCTACAGACAGGAAAACTGTTTTTT.

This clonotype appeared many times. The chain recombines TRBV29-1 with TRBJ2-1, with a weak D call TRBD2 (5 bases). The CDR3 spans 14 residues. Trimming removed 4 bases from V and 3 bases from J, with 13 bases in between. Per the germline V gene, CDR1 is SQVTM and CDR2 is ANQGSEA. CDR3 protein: CSVGAIASYNEQFF. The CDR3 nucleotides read TGCAGCGTTGGAGCGATAGCGAGCTACAATGAGCAGTTCTTC.

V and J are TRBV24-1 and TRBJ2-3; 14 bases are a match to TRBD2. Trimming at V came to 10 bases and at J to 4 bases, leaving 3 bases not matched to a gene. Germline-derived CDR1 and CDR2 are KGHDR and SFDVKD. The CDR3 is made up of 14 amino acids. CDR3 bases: TGTGCCACAGGGACTAGCGGGAGTGCAGATACGCAGTATTTT. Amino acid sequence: CATGTSGSADTQYF.

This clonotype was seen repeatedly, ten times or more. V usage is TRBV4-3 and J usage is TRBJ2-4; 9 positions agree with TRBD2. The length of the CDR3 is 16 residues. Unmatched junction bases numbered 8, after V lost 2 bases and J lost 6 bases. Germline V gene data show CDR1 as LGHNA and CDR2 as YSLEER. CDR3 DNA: TGCGCCAGCAGCCAATTTAGCGGGAGAGACTTAAACATTCAGTACTTC. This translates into CASSQFSGRDLNIQYF.

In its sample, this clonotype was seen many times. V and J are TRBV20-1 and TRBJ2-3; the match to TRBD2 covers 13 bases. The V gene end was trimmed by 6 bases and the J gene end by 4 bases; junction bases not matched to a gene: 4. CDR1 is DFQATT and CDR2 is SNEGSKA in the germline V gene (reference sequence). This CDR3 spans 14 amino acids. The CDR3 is CSAPTSGRSDTQYF. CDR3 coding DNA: TGCAGTGCCCCGACTAGCGGGAGGTCAGATACGCAGTATTTT.

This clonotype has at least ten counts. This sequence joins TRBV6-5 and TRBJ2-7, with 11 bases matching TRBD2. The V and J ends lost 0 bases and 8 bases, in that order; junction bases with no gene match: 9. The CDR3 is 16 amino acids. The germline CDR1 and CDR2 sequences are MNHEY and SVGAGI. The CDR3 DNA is TGTGCCAGCAGTTACTCGGAACTAGCGGGAGCTACGAAGCAGTACTTC. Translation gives CASSYSELAGATKQYF.

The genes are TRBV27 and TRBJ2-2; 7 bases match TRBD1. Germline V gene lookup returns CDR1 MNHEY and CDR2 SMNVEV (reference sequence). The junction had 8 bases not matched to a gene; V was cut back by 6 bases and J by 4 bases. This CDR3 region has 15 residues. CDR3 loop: CASSPLGGITGELFF. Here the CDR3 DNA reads TGTGCCAGCAGCCCCCTAGGGGGCATCACCGGGGAGCTGTTTTTT.

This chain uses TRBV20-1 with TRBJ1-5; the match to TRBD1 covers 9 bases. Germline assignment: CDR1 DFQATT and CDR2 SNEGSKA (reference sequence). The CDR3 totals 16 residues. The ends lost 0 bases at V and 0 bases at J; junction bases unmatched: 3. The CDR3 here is CSARDAGQGSNQPQHF. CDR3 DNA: TGCAGTGCTAGAGATGCGGGACAGGGTAGCAATCAGCCCCAGCATTTT.

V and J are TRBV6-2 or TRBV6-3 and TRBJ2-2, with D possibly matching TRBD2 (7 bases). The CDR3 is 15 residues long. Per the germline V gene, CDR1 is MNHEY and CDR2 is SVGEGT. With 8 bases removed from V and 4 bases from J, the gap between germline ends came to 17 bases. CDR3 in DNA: TGTGCCAGCGCTCCGGGGGGCGCGGGCACCGGGGAGCTGTTTTTT. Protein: CASAPGGAGTGELFF.

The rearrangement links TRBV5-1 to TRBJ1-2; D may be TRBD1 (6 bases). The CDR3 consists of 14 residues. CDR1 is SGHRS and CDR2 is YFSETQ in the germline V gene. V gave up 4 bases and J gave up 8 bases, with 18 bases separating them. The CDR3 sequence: CASSEGQQPRGYTF. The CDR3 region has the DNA TGCGCCAGCAGCGAGGGACAACAACCGAGGGGCTACACCTTC.

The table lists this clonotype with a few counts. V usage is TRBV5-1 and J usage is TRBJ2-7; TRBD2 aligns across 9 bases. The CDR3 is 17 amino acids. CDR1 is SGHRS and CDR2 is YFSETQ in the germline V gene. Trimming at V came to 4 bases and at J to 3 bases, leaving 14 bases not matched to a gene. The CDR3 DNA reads TGCGCCAGCAGCAGAGTGGTTTCTAGCGGGGAGGTCTACGAGCAGTACTTC. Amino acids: CASSRVVSSGEVYEQYF.

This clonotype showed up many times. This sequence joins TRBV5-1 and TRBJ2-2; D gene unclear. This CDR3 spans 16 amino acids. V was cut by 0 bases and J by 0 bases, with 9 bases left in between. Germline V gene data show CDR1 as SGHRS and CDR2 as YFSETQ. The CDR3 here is CASSLVAWSNTGELFF. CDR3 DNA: TGCGCCAGCAGCTTGGTGGCATGGTCGAACACCGGGGAGCTGTTTTTT.

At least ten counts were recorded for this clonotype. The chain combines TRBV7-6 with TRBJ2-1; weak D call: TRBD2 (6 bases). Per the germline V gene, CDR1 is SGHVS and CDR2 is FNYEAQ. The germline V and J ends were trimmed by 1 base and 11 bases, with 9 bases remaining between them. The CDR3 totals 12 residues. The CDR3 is CASSLVREKQFF. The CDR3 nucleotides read TGTGCCAGCAGCTTAGTTCGGGAGAAGCAGTTCTTC.

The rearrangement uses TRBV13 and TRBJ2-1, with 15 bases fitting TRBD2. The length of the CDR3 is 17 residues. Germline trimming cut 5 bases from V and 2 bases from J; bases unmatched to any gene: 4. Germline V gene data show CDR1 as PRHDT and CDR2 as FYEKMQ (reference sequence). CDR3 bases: TGTGCCAGCAGCCAGGGACTAGCGGGAGGCCCCTACAATGAGCAGTTCTTC. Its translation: CASSQGLAGGPYNEQFF.

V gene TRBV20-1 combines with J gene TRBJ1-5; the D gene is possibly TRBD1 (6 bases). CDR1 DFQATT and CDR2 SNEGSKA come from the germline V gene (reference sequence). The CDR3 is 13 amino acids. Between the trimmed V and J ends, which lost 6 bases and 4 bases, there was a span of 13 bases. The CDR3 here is CSATTGFNQPQHF. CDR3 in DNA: TGCAGTGCGACGACAGGTTTTAATCAGCCCCAGCATTTT.

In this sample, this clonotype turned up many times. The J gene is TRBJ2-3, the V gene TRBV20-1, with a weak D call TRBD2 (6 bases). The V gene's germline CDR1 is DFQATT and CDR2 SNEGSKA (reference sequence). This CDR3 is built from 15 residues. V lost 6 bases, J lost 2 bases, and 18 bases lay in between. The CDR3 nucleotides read TGCAGTGCCTTCAATCCGGGGGACTTCACAGATACGCAGTATTTT. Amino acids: CSAFNPGDFTDTQYF.

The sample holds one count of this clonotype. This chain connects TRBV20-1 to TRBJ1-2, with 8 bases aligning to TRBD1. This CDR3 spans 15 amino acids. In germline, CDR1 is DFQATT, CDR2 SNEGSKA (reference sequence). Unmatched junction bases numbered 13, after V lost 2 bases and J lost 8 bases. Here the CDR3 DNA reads TGCAGTGCTAGATTCCCACAAGGACAGGGAGGGGGCTACACCTTC. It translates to CSARFPQGQGGGYTF.

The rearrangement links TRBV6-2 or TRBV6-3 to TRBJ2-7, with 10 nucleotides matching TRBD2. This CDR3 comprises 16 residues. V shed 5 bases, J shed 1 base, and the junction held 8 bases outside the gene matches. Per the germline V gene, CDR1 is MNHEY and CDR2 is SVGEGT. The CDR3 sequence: CASSDPGTSVSYEQYF. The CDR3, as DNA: TGTGCCAGCAGTGACCCCGGGACTAGCGTTTCCTACGAGCAGTACTTC.

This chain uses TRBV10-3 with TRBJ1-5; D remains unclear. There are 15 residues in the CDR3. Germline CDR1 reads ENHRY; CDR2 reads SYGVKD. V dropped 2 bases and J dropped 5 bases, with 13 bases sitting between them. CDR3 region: CAISEEARGDQPQHF. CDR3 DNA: TGTGCCATCAGTGAGGAGGCTCGGGGAGATCAGCCCCAGCATTTT.

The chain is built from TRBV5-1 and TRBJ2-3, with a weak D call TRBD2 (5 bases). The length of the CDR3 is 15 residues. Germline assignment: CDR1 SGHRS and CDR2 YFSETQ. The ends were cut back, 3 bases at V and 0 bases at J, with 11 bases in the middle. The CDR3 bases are TGCGCCAGCAGCTCCCTGACTACTAGCACAGATACGCAGTATTTT. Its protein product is CASSSLTTSTDTQYF.